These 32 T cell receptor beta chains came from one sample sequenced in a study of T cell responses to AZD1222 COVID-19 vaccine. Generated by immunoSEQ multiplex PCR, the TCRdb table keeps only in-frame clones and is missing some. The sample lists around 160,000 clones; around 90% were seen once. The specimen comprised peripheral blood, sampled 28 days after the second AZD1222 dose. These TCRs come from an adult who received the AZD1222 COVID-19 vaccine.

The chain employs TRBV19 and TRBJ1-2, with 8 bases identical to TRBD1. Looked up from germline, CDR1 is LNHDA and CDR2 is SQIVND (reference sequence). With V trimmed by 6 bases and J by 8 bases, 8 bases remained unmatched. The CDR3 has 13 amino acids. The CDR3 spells CASRQGVGGGYTF. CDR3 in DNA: TGTGCCAGTAGACAGGGGGTCGGTGGAGGCTACACCTTC.

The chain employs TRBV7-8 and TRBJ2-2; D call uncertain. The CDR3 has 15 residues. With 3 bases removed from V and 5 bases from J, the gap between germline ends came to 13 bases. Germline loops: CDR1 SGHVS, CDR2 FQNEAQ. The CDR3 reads CASSLSGPGTGELFF. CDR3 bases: TGTGCCAGCAGCTTGTCCGGGCCTGGAACCGGGGAGCTGTTTTTT.

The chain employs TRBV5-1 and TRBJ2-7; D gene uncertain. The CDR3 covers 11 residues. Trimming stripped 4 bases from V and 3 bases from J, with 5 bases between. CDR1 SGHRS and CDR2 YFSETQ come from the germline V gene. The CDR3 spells CASSASYEQYF. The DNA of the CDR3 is TGCGCCAGCAGCGCCAGCTACGAGCAGTACTTC. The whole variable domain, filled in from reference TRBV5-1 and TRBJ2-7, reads KAGVTQTPRYLIKTRGQQVTLSCSPISGHRSVSWYQQTPGQGLQFLFEYFSETQRNKGNFPGRFSGRQFSNSRSEMNVSTLELGDSALYLCASSASYEQYFGPGTRLTVT.

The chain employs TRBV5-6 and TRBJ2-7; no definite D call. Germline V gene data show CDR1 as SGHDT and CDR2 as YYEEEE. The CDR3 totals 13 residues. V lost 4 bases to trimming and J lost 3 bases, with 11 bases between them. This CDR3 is CASSEGRFYEQYF. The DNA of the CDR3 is TGTGCCAGCAGCGAAGGACGGTTCTACGAGCAGTACTTC.

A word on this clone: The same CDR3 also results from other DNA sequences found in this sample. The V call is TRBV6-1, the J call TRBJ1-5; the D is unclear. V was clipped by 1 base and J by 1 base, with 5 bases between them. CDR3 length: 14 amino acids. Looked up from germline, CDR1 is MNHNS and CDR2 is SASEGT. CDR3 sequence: CASSEGRSNQPQHF. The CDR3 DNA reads TGTGCCAGCAGTGAAGGACGGAGCAATCAGCCCCAGCATTTT.

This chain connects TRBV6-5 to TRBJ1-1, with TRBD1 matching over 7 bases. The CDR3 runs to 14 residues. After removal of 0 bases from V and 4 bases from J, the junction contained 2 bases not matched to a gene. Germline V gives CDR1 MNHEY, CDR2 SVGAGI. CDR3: CASSYSRQGTEAFF. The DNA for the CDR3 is TGTGCCAGCAGTTACTCGCGACAGGGCACTGAAGCTTTCTTT.

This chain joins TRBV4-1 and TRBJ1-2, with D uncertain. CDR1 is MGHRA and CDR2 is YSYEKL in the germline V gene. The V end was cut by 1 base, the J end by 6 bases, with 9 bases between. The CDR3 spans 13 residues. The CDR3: CASSQATFDGYTF. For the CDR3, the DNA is TGCGCCAGCAGCCAAGCGACATTCGATGGCTACACCTTC.

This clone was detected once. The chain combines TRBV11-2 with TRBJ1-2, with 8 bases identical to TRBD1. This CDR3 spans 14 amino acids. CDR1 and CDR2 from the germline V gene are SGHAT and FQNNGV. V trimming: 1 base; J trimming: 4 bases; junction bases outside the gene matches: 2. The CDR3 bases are TGTGCCAGCAGCTTAGTAGGACAGGGCTATGGCTACACCTTC. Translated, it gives CASSLVGQGYGYTF.

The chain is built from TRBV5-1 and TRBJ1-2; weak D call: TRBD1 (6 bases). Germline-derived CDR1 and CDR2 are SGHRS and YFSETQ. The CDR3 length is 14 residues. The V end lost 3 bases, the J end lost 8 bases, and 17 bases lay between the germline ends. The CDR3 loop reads CASSSYREGEGYTF. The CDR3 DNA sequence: TGCGCCAGCAGCTCGTACAGGGAGGGGGAAGGCTACACCTTC.

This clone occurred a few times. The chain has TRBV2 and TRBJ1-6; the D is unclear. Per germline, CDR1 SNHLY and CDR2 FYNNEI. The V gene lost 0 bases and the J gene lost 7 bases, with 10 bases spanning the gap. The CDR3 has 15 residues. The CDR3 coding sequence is TGTGCCAGCAGTGAAGCGCGGGTGTCGAATTCACCCCTCCACTTT. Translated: CASSEARVSNSPLHF.

This CDR3 is CASSQGQGQTVNEKLFF. In DNA form, the CDR3 reads TGTGCCAGCAGCCAAGGACAGGGGCAAACCGTTAATGAAAAACTGTTTTTT. V gene TRBV14 combines with J gene TRBJ1-4; TRBD1 matches at 8 bases. The CDR3 extends over 17 amino acids. V gave up 1 base and J gave up 4 bases; unmatched junction bases: 8. Germline-derived CDR1 and CDR2 are SGHDN and FVKESK.

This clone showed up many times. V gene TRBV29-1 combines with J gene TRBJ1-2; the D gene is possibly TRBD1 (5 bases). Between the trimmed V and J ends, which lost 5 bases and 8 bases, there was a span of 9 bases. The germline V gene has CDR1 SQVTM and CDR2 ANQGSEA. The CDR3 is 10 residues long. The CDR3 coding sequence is TGCAGCGTTTCCGGGGACGGCTACACCTTC. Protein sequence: CSVSGDGYTF.

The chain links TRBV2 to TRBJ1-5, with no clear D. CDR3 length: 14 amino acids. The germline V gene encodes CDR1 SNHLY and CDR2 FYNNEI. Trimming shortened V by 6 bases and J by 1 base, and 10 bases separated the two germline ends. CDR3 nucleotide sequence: TGTGCCAGCAGCGCGGACGGGAGCAATCAGCCCCAGCATTTT. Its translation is CASSADGSNQPQHF.

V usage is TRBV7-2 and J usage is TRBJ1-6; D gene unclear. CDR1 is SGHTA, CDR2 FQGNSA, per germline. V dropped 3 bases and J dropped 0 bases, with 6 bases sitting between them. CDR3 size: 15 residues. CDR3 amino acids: CASSFGISYNSPLHF. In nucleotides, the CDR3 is TGTGCCAGCAGCTTTGGGATCTCCTATAATTCACCCCTCCACTTT.

The CDR3 loop reads CAIREKSYEQYF. The DNA of the CDR3 is TGTGCCATCAGGGAAAAATCCTACGAGCAGTACTTC. The rearrangement links TRBV10-3 to TRBJ2-7; D ambiguous. Germline CDR1 is ENHRY and CDR2 is SYGVKD. The CDR3 sequence is 12 residues long. V was clipped by 6 bases and J by 1 base, with 7 bases between them.

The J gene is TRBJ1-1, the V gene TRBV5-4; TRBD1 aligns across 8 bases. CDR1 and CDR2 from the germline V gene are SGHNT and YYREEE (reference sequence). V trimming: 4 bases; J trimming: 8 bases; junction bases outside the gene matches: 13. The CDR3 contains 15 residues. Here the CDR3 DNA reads TGTGCCAGCAGCCCTGGGACAGGTCGATTTTGGGAAGCTTTCTTT. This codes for CASSPGTGRFWEAFF.

As DNA, the CDR3 is TGTGCCAGCAGTTTATGGGACTCCCACTCCAAAGAGACCCAGTACTTC. This gives the protein CASSLWDSHSKETQYF. The genes are TRBV27 and TRBJ2-5; possibly TRBD2 for D (6 bases). V was shortened by 1 base and J by 3 bases, with 15 bases between the two germline ends. CDR1 MNHEY and CDR2 SMNVEV come from the germline V gene (reference sequence). The CDR3 length is 16 residues.

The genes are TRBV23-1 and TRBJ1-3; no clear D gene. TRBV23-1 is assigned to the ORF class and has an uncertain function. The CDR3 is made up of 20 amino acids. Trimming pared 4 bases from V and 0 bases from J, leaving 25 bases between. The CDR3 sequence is CASSPPLAQVPIHSGNTIYF. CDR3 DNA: TGCGCCAGCAGTCCCCCATTGGCGCAGGTCCCAATTCACTCTGGAAACACCATATATTTT.

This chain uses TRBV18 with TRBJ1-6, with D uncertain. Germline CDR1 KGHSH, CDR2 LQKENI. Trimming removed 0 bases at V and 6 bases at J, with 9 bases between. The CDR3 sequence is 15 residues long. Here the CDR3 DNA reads TGTGCCAGCTCACCACCGTCCAGGATTAATTCACCCCTCCACTTT. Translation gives CASSPPSRINSPLHF.

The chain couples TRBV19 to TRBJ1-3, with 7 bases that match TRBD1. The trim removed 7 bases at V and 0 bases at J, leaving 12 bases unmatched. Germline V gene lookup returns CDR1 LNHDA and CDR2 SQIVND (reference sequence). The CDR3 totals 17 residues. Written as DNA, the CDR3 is TGTGCCAGTACTTACGAGGGGGGACAGCACTCTGGAAACACCATATATTTT. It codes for CASTYEGGQHSGNTIYF.

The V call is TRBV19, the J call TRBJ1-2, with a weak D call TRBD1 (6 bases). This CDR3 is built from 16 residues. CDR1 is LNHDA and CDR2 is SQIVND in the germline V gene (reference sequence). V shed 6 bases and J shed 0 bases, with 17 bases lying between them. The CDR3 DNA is TGTGCCAGTAGATCTGGGTACACAGGGACTAACTATGGCTACACCTTC. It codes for CASRSGYTGTNYGYTF.

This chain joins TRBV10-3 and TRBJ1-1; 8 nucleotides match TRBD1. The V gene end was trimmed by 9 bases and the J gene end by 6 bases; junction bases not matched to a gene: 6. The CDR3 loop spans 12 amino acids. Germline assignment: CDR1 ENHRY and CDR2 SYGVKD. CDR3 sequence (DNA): TGTGCCATTTGGACAGGGAGCGCTGAAGCTTTCTTT. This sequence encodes CAIWTGSAEAFF.

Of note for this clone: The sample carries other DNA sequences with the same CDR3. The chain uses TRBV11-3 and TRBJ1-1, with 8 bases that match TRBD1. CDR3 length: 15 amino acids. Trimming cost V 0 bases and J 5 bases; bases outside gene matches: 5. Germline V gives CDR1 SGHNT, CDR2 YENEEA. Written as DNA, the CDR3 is TGTGCCAGCAGCTTAGACGGCAGGGGGCGGACTGAAGCTTTCTTT. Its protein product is CASSLDGRGRTEAFF.

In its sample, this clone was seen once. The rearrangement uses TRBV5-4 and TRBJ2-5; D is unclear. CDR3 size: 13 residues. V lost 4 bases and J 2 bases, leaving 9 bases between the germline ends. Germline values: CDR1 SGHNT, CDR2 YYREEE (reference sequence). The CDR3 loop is CASSTGHQETQYF. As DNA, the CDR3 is TGTGCCAGCAGCACTGGCCATCAAGAGACCCAGTACTTC.

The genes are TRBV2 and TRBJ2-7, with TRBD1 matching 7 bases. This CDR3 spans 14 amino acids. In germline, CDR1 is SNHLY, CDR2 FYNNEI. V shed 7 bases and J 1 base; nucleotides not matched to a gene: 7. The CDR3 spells CASNPGTVSYEQYF. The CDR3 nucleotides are TGTGCCAGCAACCCCGGGACAGTTTCCTACGAGCAGTACTTC.

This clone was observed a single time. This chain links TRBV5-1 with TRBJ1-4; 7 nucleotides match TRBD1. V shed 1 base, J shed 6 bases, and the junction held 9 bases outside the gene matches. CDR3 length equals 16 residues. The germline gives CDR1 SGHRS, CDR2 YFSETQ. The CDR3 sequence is CASSLLRTGPYEKLFF. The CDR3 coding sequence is TGCGCCAGCAGCTTGTTACGGACAGGTCCTTATGAAAAACTGTTTTTT.

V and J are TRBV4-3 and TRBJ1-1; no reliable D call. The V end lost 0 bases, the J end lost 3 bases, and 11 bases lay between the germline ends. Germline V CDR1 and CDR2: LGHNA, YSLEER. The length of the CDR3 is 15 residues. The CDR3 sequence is CASSQDLLWDTEAFF. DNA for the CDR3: TGCGCCAGCAGCCAAGATCTCCTGTGGGACACTGAAGCTTTCTTT.

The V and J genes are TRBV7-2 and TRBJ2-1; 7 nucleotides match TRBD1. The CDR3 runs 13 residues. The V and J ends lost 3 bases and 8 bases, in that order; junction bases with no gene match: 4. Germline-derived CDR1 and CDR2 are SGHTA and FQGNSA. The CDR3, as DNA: TGTGCCAGCAGCTTTAGAGGGGGCGATGAGCAGTTCTTC. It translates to CASSFRGGDEQFF.

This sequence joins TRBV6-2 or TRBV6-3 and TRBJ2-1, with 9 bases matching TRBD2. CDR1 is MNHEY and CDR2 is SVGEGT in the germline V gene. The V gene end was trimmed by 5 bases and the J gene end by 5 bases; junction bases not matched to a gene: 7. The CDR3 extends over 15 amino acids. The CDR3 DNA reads TGTGCCAGCAGTGTGCGGGGGGGAATAAACAATGAGCAGTTCTTC. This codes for CASSVRGGINNEQFF.

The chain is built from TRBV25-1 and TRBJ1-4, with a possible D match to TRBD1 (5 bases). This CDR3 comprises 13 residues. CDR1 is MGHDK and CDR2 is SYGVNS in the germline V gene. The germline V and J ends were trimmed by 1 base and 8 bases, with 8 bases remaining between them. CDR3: CASSELGVEKLFF. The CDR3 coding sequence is TGTGCCAGCAGTGAATTAGGGGTCGAAAAACTGTTTTTT.

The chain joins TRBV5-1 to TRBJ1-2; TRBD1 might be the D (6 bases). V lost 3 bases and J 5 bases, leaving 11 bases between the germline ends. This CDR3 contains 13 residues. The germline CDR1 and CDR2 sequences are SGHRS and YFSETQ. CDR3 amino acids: CASSSGQQYGYTF. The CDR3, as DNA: TGCGCCAGCAGCTCCGGACAGCAATATGGCTACACCTTC. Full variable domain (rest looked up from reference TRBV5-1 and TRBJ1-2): KAGVTQTPRYLIKTRGQQVTLSCSPISGHRSVSWYQQTPGQGLQFLFEYFSETQRNKGNFPGRFSGRQFSNSRSEMNVSTLELGDSALYLCASSSGQQYGYTFGSGTRLTVV.

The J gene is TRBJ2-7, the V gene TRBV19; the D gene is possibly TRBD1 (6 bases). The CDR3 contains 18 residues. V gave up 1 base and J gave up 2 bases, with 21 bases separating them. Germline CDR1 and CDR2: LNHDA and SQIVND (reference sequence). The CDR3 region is CASSIVLDRTHLTYEQYF. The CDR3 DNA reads TGTGCCAGTAGTATAGTCCTCGACAGGACCCACCTAACCTACGAGCAGTACTTC.